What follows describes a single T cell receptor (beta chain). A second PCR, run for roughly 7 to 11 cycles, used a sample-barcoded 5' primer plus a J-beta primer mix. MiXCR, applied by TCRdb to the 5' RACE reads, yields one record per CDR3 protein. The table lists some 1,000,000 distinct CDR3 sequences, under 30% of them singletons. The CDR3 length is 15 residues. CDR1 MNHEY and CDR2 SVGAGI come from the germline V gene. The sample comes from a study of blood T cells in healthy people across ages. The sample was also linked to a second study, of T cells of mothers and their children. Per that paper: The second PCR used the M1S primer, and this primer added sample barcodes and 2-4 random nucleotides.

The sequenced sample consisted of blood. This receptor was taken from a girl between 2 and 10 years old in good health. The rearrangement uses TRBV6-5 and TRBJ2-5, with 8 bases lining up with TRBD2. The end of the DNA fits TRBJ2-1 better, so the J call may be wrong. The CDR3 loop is CASRAGELSGNEQFF. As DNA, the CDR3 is TGTGCCAGCAGAGCGGGAGAGCTCTCGGGGAATGAGCAGTTCTTC.